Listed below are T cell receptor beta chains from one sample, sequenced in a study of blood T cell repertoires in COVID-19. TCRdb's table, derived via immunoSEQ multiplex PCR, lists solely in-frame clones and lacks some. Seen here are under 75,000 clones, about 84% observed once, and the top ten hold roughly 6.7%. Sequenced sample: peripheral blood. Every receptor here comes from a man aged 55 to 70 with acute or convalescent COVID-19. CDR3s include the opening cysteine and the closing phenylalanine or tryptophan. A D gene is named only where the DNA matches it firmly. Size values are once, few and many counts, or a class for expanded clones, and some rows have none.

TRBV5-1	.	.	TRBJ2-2	TGCGCCAGCGACCCCCGCGGAGGGAAATACACCGGGGAGCTGTTTTTT	CASDPRGGKYTGELFF
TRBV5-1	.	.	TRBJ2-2	TGCGCCAGCAGCTTCTTGGGAGACGGGGAGCTGTTTTTT	CASSFLGDGELFF
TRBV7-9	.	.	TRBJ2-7	TGTGCCAGCAGCTTTGAACAGGACACCTACGAGCAGTACTTC	CASSFEQDTYEQYF
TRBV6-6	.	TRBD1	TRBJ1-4	TGTGCCAGCAGACCTACAGGGGGAGGAGAAAAACTGTTTTTT	CASRPTGGGEKLFF
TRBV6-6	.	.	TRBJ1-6	TGTGCCAGCTTATCCCCCTCACTCTCTTCACCCCTCCACTTT	CASLSPSLSSPLHF
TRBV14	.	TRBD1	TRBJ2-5	TGTGCCAGCAGCCAGGACAGGGGATTTGGGGAGACCCAGTACTTC	CASSQDRGFGETQYF
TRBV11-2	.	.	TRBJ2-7	TGTGCCAGCAGCTTTCTTACCGGGGGTGTGACCTACGAGCAGTACTTC	CASSFLTGGVTYEQYF
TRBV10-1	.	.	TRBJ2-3	TGCGCCAGCAGTGAGTCGACTCGGGGAACTAGCAAAACAGATACGCAGTATTTT	CASSESTRGTSKTDTQYF
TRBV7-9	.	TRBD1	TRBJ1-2	TGTGCCAGCAGCTTAGTACAGGGGGCAAACTATGGCTACACCTTC	CASSLVQGANYGYTF
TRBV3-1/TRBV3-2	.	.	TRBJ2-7	TGTGCCAGCAGCCAAGGAGCGGTCGGAGCCCTCTCCTACGAGCAGTACTTC	CASSQGAVGALSYEQYF
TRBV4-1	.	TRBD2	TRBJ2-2	TGCGCCAGCAGCCTGGGGCGGGGGACGAACACCGGGGAGCTGTTTTTT	CASSLGRGTNTGELFF
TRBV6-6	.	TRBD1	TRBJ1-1	TGTGCCAGCCGCCCCGGGACAGGGCTTTCGTCCACTGAAGCTTTCTTT	CASRPGTGLSSTEAFF
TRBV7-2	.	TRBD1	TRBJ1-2	TGTGCCAGCAGCTCGGACAGGGTTGGCTACACCTTC	CASSSDRVGYTF
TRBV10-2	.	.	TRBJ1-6	TGCGCCAGCAGTGGGGGAGCGGGGAATTCACCCCTCCACTTT	CASSGGAGNSPLHF
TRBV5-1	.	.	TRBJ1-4	TGCGCCAGCAGCTTGGAAGGGGTAAATGAAAAACTGTTTTTT	CASSLEGVNEKLFF
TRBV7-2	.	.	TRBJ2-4	TGTGCCAGCAGCTCGACAGGTGGGGGCATTCAGTACTTC	CASSSTGGGIQYF
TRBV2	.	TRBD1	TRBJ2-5	TGTGCCAGCAGTGCGGGACAGACCCAAGAGACCCAGTACTTC	CASSAGQTQETQYF
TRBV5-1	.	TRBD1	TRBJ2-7	TGCGCCAGCAGCTTCGAGGGCTCCGGGACAGGTTACTACGAGCAGTACTTC	CASSFEGSGTGYYEQYF
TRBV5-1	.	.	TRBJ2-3	TGCGCCAGCAGCTCCGTAGGGGTTACAGATACGCAGTATTTT	CASSSVGVTDTQYF
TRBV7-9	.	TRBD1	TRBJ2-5	TGTGCCAGCAGAGGGACCCTTCGGACAGGGGCTGAAGAGACCCAGTACTTC	CASRGTLRTGAEETQYF
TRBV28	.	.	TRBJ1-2	TGTGCCAGCAGTCCGCGGGGGGGGCCACTCTATGGCTACACCTTC	CASSPRGGPLYGYTF
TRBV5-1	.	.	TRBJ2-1	TGCGCCAGCAGCCCGTACGGGGGTGCCCCTGACAATGAGCAGTTCTTC	CASSPYGGAPDNEQFF
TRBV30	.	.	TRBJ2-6	TGTGCCTTAGAACCTGGGGCCAACGTCCTGACTTTC	CALEPGANVLTF
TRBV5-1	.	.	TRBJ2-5	TGCGCCAGCAGCTTGGTCCCGGGTACAGAGACCCAGTACTTC	CASSLVPGTETQYF
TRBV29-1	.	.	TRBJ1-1	TGCAGCGCTCAGTCGGGTTTTCGCATGAACACTGAAGCTTTCTTT	CSAQSGFRMNTEAFF
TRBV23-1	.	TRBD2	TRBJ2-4	TGCGCCAGCAGTCAATCGATTTCAGCGGGGGGAAACATTCAGTACTTC	CASSQSISAGGNIQYF
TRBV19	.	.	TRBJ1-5	TGTGCCAGTAGTCCGAGATACGGTAGTTCTCATCAGCCCCAGCATTTT	CASSPRYGSSHQPQHF
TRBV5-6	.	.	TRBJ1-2	TGTGCCAGCAGCGGTAACAGGGTTTTTGACTATGGCTACACCTTC	CASSGNRVFDYGYTF
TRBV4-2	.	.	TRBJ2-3	TGTGCCAGCAGCCAAGATAAGAGAGCGGATAGCACAGATACGCAGTATTTT	CASSQDKRADSTDTQYF
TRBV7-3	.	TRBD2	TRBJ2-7	TGTGCCAGCAGCCCCGGACCGGGACTAGCGGTCTACGAGCAGTACTTC	CASSPGPGLAVYEQYF
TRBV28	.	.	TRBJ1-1	TGTGCCAGCAGTCTAAGGGGTCCAGGCCTTAACCTAGGGGCTGAAGCTTTCTTT	CASSLRGPGLNLGAEAFF
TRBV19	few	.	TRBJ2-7	TGTGCCAGTAGTTGGGGGCAGTCCTACGAGCAGTACTTC	CASSWGQSYEQYF
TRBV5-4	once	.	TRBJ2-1	TGTGCCAGCAGCTTGGGACAGCTGAGCTCCTACAATGAGCAGTTCTTC	CASSLGQLSSYNEQFF
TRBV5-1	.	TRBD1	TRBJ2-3	TGCGCCAGCAGCCGACAGGGGTCCACAGATACGCAGTATTTT	CASSRQGSTDTQYF
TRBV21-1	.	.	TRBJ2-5	TGTGCCAGCAGCGGGACTAAAAGAGAGACCCAGTACTTC	CASSGTKRETQYF
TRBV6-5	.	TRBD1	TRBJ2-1	TGTGCCAGCAGGACAGGGATCGGACCCTACAATGAGCAGTTCTTC	CASRTGIGPYNEQFF